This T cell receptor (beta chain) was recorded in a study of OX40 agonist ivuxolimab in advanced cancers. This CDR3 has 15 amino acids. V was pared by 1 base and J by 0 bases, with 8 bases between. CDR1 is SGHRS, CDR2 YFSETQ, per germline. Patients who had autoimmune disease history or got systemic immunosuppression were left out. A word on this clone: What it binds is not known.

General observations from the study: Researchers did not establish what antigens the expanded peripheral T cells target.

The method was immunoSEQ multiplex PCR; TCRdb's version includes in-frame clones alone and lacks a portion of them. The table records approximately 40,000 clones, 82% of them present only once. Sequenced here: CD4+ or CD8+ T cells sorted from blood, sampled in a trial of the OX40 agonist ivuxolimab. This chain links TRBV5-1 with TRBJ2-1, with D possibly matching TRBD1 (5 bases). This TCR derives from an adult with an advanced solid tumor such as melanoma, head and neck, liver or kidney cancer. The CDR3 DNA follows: TGCGCCAGCAGCTTGCGGCAGGGCTCCTACAATGAGCAGTTCTTC. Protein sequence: CASSLRQGSYNEQFF.